The next 27 T cell receptor beta chains were all read from a single sample in a study of T cells expressing NK-cell markers. TCRdb re-called the 5' RACE reads and gives one entry per CDR3 protein, without DNA. Its table lists about 430,000 distinct CDR3 sequences. What was sequenced was blood T cells: a sorted CD56 or NKG2C T cell subset, CD4+ or CD8+ T cells, or bulk PBMC T cells (not recorded which). The receptors were sampled from a woman aged 50 to 60 in good health.

This sequence joins TRBV29-1 and TRBJ1-1; absent DNA, TCRdb's TRBD1 call cannot be checked. This CDR3 contains 14 residues. Germline V gene sequence: CDR1 SQVTM, CDR2 ANQGSEA. CDR3: CSVQGDRGDTEAFF. The complete variable domain, with remaining parts taken from reference TRBV29-1 and TRBJ1-1, reads SAVISQKPSRDICQRGTSLTIQCQVDSQVTMMFWYRQQPGQSLTLIATANQGSEATYESGFVIDKFPISRPNLTFSTLTVSNMSPEDSSIYLCSVQGDRGDTEAFFGQGTRLTVV.

This rearrangement joins TRBV7-2 to TRBJ2-1; TCRdb picks TRBD2, but there is no DNA to check that call. In germline, CDR1 is SGHTA, CDR2 FQGNSA. The CDR3 runs 14 residues. CDR3 loop: CASSPASENNEQFF.

The chain combines TRBV2 with TRBJ1-4. The germline V gene has CDR1 SNHLY and CDR2 FYNNEI. The CDR3 runs to 14 residues. CDR3 protein: CASSGGTPEGQLFF.

The CDR3 protein is CASSSGDQREHF. The chain carries TRBV2 and TRBJ1-5. The CDR3 totals 12 residues. In germline, CDR1 is SNHLY, CDR2 FYNNEI.

The rearrangement joins TRBV5-1 to TRBJ1-4; TCRdb calls TRBD1, which cannot be checked without DNA. The CDR3 has 14 residues. The germline V gene has CDR1 SGHRS and CDR2 YFSETQ. This CDR3 is CASSFGTLREKLFF.

J is TRBJ1-1 and V is TRBV6-2 or TRBV6-3; TCRdb's D call, TRBD1, is unchecked because there is no DNA. Germline V gene lookup returns CDR1 MNHEY and CDR2 SVGEGT. The CDR3 is 17 amino acids. CDR3 loop: CASTPGRWGEMNTEAFF.

The chain combines TRBV7-9 with TRBJ1-5. This CDR3 is built from 11 residues. From germline, CDR1 is SEHNR and CDR2 FQNEAQ (reference sequence). The CDR3 loop reads CASGSNQPQHF.

The chain combines TRBV29-1 with TRBJ1-1; the D call of TRBD1 rests on TCRdb alone, since no DNA is present to check it. This CDR3 spans 13 amino acids. The V gene's germline CDR1 is SQVTM and CDR2 ANQGSEA. The CDR3 sequence is CSVVEGFNTEAFF.

The chain links TRBV19 to TRBJ2-7; the D call from TCRdb, TRBD2, cannot be confirmed without DNA. CDR1 and CDR2 (germline): LNHDA, SQIVND (reference sequence). This CDR3 comprises 16 residues. The CDR3 sequence is CASSSAGLAGGWEQYF.

The chain recombines TRBV24-1 with TRBJ2-1; TCRdb calls TRBD2, which cannot be checked without DNA. The V gene's germline CDR1 is KGHDR and CDR2 SFDVKD. This CDR3 contains 13 residues. This chain's CDR3 is CATRVGTGNEQFF.

The J gene is TRBJ1-2, the V gene TRBV3-1; absent DNA, TCRdb's TRBD1 call cannot be checked. Germline CDR1 is LGHDT and CDR2 is YNNKEL (reference sequence). The CDR3 is 16 amino acids. The CDR3 protein is CASSQSRGQGTNGYTF.

The V gene is TRBV7-2, the J gene TRBJ2-2; no DNA is available, so the TRBD1 call from TCRdb remains unchecked. This CDR3 region has 13 residues. CDR1 and CDR2 from the germline V gene are SGHTA and FQGNSA. CDR3 loop: CASSYPSSGELFF.

J is TRBJ2-3 and V is TRBV24-1; no DNA is available, so the TRBD1 call from TCRdb remains unchecked. CDR3 length: 17 amino acids. CDR1 KGHDR and CDR2 SFDVKD come from the germline V gene. The CDR3 region is CATSDLGQGASTDTQYF.

This chain connects TRBV6-2 or TRBV6-3 to TRBJ2-7. The CDR3 is 13 amino acids. Germline values: CDR1 MNHEY, CDR2 SVGEGT. The CDR3 region is CASGDPGAYEQYF.

The chain joins TRBV5-1 to TRBJ2-7; the D gene TCRdb calls, TRBD2, cannot be checked with no DNA. The CDR3 contains 15 residues. Germline CDR1 SGHRS, CDR2 YFSETQ. This chain's CDR3 is CASSLEASGSYEQYF.

This CDR3 is CASSSLNHGPQFF. This rearrangement joins TRBV7-2 to TRBJ2-1. The CDR3 is 13 amino acids. The germline gives CDR1 SGHTA, CDR2 FQGNSA.

This rearrangement joins TRBV20-1 to TRBJ1-2; TCRdb outputs TRBD1, but without DNA this stays unchecked. Germline values: CDR1 DFQATT, CDR2 SNEGSKA (reference sequence). The CDR3 has 17 amino acids. The CDR3 spells CSARGGGFSLGPRGYTF.

The rearrangement uses TRBV3-1 and TRBJ2-3; the D call from TCRdb, TRBD1, cannot be confirmed without DNA. Germline V gene lookup returns CDR1 LGHDT and CDR2 YNNKEL (reference sequence). The CDR3 is made up of 15 amino acids. The chain's CDR3 is CASSRQGARADTQYF.

The chain uses TRBV5-6 and TRBJ2-1; as DNA is missing, the TRBD1 call by TCRdb cannot be tested. This CDR3 is 13 amino acids long. The V gene's germline CDR1 is SGHDT and CDR2 YYEEEE. The CDR3 protein is CASSFPRNNEQFF.

The rearrangement links TRBV29-1 to TRBJ2-5; the TCRdb D gene call, TRBD2, has no DNA to confirm it. The V gene's germline CDR1 is SQVTM and CDR2 ANQGSEA. The CDR3 has 13 residues. The CDR3: CSYHRGREKTQYF.

The chain uses TRBV29-1 and TRBJ2-1. The CDR3 extends over 12 amino acids. Germline V gene data show CDR1 as SQVTM and CDR2 as ANQGSEA. The chain's CDR3 is CSATRPNSEQFF.

The rearrangement links TRBV5-1 to TRBJ2-5; TCRdb's assignment of TRBD1 cannot be checked, as there is no DNA. From germline, CDR1 is SGHRS and CDR2 YFSETQ. This CDR3 has 15 amino acids. CDR3 residues: CASSLIITGIETQYF. Full variable domain (outside the CDR3, taken from reference TRBV5-1 and TRBJ2-5): KAGVTQTPRYLIKTRGQQVTLSCSPISGHRSVSWYQQTPGQGLQFLFEYFSETQRNKGNFPGRFSGRQFSNSRSEMNVSTLELGDSALYLCASSLIITGIETQYFGPGTRLLVL.

The V and J genes are TRBV7-9 and TRBJ2-1; TCRdb names TRBD1, which stays unverified in the absence of DNA. CDR1 SEHNR and CDR2 FQNEAQ come from the germline V gene (reference sequence). The CDR3 runs to 15 residues. Here the CDR3 reads CASSPAGTLYNEQFF.

The rearrangement joins TRBV20-1 to TRBJ1-2. Germline V gene data show CDR1 as DFQATT and CDR2 as SNEGSKA (reference sequence). The CDR3 extends over 12 amino acids. CDR3 in amino acids: CSAPDYNYGYTF.

J is TRBJ2-3 and V is TRBV24-1; the TCRdb D gene call, TRBD1, has no DNA to confirm it. The CDR3 length is 13 residues. CDR1 is KGHDR and CDR2 is SFDVKD in the germline V gene. The CDR3 protein is CATAYRDTDTQYF.

The V gene is TRBV30, the J gene TRBJ2-1; no DNA is available, so the TRBD2 call from TCRdb remains unchecked. This CDR3 is 17 amino acids long. Germline V gives CDR1 GTSNPN, CDR2 SVGIG (reference sequence). CDR3 sequence: CAWSLLSGLADYNEQFF.

The gene calls are TRBV4-1 and TRBJ2-7. This CDR3 contains 14 residues. Germline CDR1 MGHRA, CDR2 YSYEKL. This chain's CDR3 is CASSPPGRPYEQYF.